This entry concerns a single T cell receptor (beta chain). This entry belongs to a study of blood T cell repertoires in COVID-19. V shed 0 bases, J shed 7 bases, and the junction held 16 bases outside the gene matches. CDR3 length: 17 residues. In germline, CDR1 is SGDLS, CDR2 YYNGEE. The protocol was immunoSEQ multiplex PCR, while the TCRdb copy is restricted to in-frame clones and leaves out a portion. The repertoire holds about 180,000 clones, with 83% as singletons. The chain joins TRBV9 to TRBJ2-7, with 7 nucleotides matching TRBD2. Sequencing was done on a sample of peripheral blood. This sequence originates from a human donor in a cohort sampled during active COVID-19. The CDR3 sequence is CASSVGERGLVVGEQYF. As DNA, the CDR3 is TGTGCCAGCAGCGTAGGGGAGCGGGGACTGGTAGTGGGAGAGCAGTACTTC.